A single sample is the source of the 20 T cell receptor beta chains below, sequenced in a study of blood T cell repertoires in COVID-19. The protocol was immunoSEQ multiplex PCR, while the TCRdb copy is restricted to in-frame clones and leaves out a portion. The repertoire consists of more than 400,000 clones, with 80% to 90% occurring once and the leading ten covering approximately 3.2%. The sequenced material came from peripheral blood. The receptor source for this set is a human donor in a cohort sampled during active COVID-19.

The chain employs TRBV5-4 and TRBJ2-3; 11 bases line up with TRBD2. The J segment lost 2 bases and the V segment lost 2 bases, leaving 7 bases of the junction unmatched. Germline CDR1 and CDR2: SGHNT and YYREEE (reference sequence). This CDR3 has 17 amino acids. The DNA for the CDR3 is TGTGCCAGCAGCTTCAAGACTAGCGGGGACCCCACAGATACGCAGTATTTT. As protein: CASSFKTSGDPTDTQYF.

The genes are TRBV30 and TRBJ2-1, with a tentative D call TRBD2 (6 bases). Trimming took 0 bases from V and 2 from J, leaving 14 bases between them. This CDR3 has 16 residues. Per the germline V gene, CDR1 is GTSNPN and CDR2 is SVGIG (reference sequence). CDR3 DNA sequence: TGTGCCTGGAGTGTACGTTTAGCGGCGACCTACAATGAGCAGTTCTTC. It encodes CAWSVRLAATYNEQFF.

DNA for the CDR3: TGTGCCAGCAGCCTCCTTCCCCCGGGGAGTAGCAATCAGCCCCAGCATTTT. As protein: CASSLLPPGSSNQPQHF. The rearrangement links TRBV7-2 to TRBJ1-5; D is undetermined. Germline V gene data show CDR1 as SGHTA and CDR2 as FQGNSA. V lost 5 bases, J lost 0 bases, and 17 bases lay in between. This CDR3 contains 17 residues.

With regard to this clone: The same CDR3 can be traced to other DNA sequences in this sample. DNA of the CDR3: TGTGCCAGCAGCTTAGTGAGCCCCTACGAGCAGTACTTC. Protein product: CASSLVSPYEQYF. The gene calls are TRBV7-8 and TRBJ2-7, with D hard to call. Germline CDR1 SGHVS, CDR2 FQNEAQ. V gave up 1 base and J gave up 2 bases, with 6 bases separating them. CDR3 length: 13 residues.

The chain recombines TRBV5-1 with TRBJ2-3; TRBD2 aligns across 10 bases. Germline V gene sequence: CDR1 SGHRS, CDR2 YFSETQ. The CDR3 consists of 20 residues. Trimming cost V 4 bases and J 4 bases; bases outside gene matches: 21. CDR3 DNA: TGCGCCAGCAGCGCCCCCGGTGTCCCTAGCGGGAGCCTCGGGGCAGATACGCAGTATTTT. This encodes CASSAPGVPSGSLGADTQYF.

The J gene is TRBJ2-3, the V gene TRBV29-1; 9 bases agree with TRBD1. V dropped 3 bases and J dropped 4; count of bases not matched to a gene: 11. The CDR3 runs 16 residues. Germline V gives CDR1 SQVTM, CDR2 ANQGSEA. CDR3 in amino acids: CSVEVRDRAPPDTQYF. The DNA of the CDR3 is TGCAGCGTTGAGGTCCGGGACAGGGCCCCCCCAGATACGCAGTATTTT.

The genes are TRBV7-8 and TRBJ2-3; 7 bases agree with TRBD2. Germline CDR1 SGHVS, CDR2 FQNEAQ. The V and J ends lost 5 bases and 0 bases, in that order; junction bases with no gene match: 14. This CDR3 contains 18 residues. This CDR3 reads CASSPRPGGGRSTDTQYF. For the CDR3, the DNA is TGTGCCAGCAGCCCCCGCCCGGGAGGCGGAAGGAGCACAGATACGCAGTATTTT.

CDR3: CASSPLAGGPTDTQYF. The CDR3 DNA reads as TGTGCCAGTAGTCCGCTAGCGGGAGGGCCCACAGATACGCAGTATTTT. The J gene is TRBJ2-3, the V gene TRBV6-2 or TRBV6-3, with 12 bases that match TRBD2. This CDR3 contains 16 residues. The ends lost 9 bases at V and 2 bases at J; junction bases unmatched: 9. The germline V gene encodes CDR1 MNHEY and CDR2 SVGEGT.

This chain joins TRBV18 and TRBJ1-1; 9 nucleotides match TRBD1. The CDR3 is 16 amino acids. The junction had 9 bases not matched to a gene; V was cut back by 3 bases and J by 4 bases. The V gene's germline CDR1 is KGHSH and CDR2 LQKENI. In DNA form, the CDR3 reads TGTGCCAGCTCACCTGACATGTTGACAGGGGGCACTGAAGCTTTCTTT. Amino acids: CASSPDMLTGGTEAFF.

This chain links TRBV23-1 with TRBJ1-1; TRBD1 is a possible D gene (5 bases). TRBV23-1 is an open reading frame whose function is uncertain. The CDR3 covers 19 residues. V was pared by 4 bases and J by 2 bases, with 26 bases between. The CDR3 spells CASSLRNLKGPRRNTEAFF. In DNA, the CDR3 is TGCGCCAGCAGTCTAAGAAATTTAAAGGGGCCCAGACGAAACACTGAAGCTTTCTTT.

CDR3: CAWSGVGQGMNEQFF. For the CDR3, the DNA is TGTGCCTGGAGCGGCGTGGGACAGGGGATGAATGAGCAGTTCTTC. The V gene is TRBV30, the J gene TRBJ2-1; TRBD1 aligns across 10 bases. CDR1 GTSNPN and CDR2 SVGIG come from the germline V gene (reference sequence). Trimming took 3 bases from V and 7 from J; bases not matched to a gene: 9. This CDR3 has 15 amino acids.

The chain recombines TRBV7-8 with TRBJ2-3; TRBD2 aligns across 7 bases. CDR1 and CDR2 (germline): SGHVS, FQNEAQ. The CDR3 extends over 14 amino acids. Trimming removed 5 bases from V and 2 bases from J; junction bases left unmatched: 4. The CDR3 bases are TGTGCCAGCAGCCCGAGCGGGGCCACAGATACGCAGTATTTT. Encoded protein: CASSPSGATDTQYF.

V and J are TRBV4-3 and TRBJ1-1, with 7 bases aligning to TRBD1. This CDR3 is built from 16 residues. Germline CDR1 and CDR2: LGHNA and YSLEER. V shed 4 bases and J 2 bases; nucleotides not matched to a gene: 10. CDR3: CASSLATGPYNTEAFF. The CDR3 DNA is TGCGCCAGCAGCCTGGCGACAGGGCCGTATAACACTGAAGCTTTCTTT.

The chain links TRBV7-6 to TRBJ1-1; D is unresolved. Per the germline V gene, CDR1 is SGHVS and CDR2 is FNYEAQ. V lost 5 bases, J lost 4 bases, and 11 bases lay in between. This CDR3 is built from 13 residues. CDR3 nucleotide sequence: TGTGCCAGCAGCAGGGAGGTAATCACTGAAGCTTTCTTT. It yields the protein CASSREVITEAFF.

The chain links TRBV19 to TRBJ2-7; 14 bases agree with TRBD2. Germline V gives CDR1 LNHDA, CDR2 SQIVND (reference sequence). There are 21 residues in the CDR3. Losses at the gene ends were 4 bases for V and 5 bases for J; bases not matched to a gene: 22. This chain's CDR3 is CASSRRAPGLAGVAYSDEQYF. The CDR3 DNA sequence: TGTGCCAGTAGTAGAAGAGCCCCGGGACTAGCGGGAGTTGCGTACTCGGACGAGCAGTACTTC.

The chain joins TRBV7-9 to TRBJ2-7; unclear D gene. The V gene lost 2 bases and the J gene lost 0 bases, with 8 bases spanning the gap. Germline loops: CDR1 SEHNR, CDR2 FQNEAQ (reference sequence). The CDR3 totals 14 residues. The CDR3 loop reads CASSLLSSSYEQYF. CDR3 nucleotides: TGTGCCAGCAGCTTACTTTCTAGCTCCTACGAGCAGTACTTC.

J is TRBJ2-4 and V is TRBV5-1; D perhaps matches TRBD2 (6 bases). The V end lost 4 bases, the J end lost 8 bases, and 13 bases lay between the germline ends. The CDR3 loop spans 13 amino acids. Per the germline V gene, CDR1 is SGHRS and CDR2 is YFSETQ. The CDR3 DNA sequence: TGCGCCAGCAGCCGGGACTCTGGGGACATTCAGTACTTC. Protein: CASSRDSGDIQYF.

The count of this clone is one. The chain has TRBV20-1 and TRBJ2-2; 10 bases line up with TRBD2. The CDR3 loop spans 15 amino acids. J lost 6 bases, V lost 3 bases, and 7 bases had no gene match. Germline V gives CDR1 DFQATT, CDR2 SNEGSKA (reference sequence). CDR3 nucleotide sequence: TGCAGTGCTAGTCGGGACGGGACTAGCGCCGGGGAGCTGTTTTTT. Amino acids: CSASRDGTSAGELFF.

The chain recombines TRBV5-4 with TRBJ2-7, with TRBD2 matching 10 bases. Germline V CDR1 and CDR2: SGHNT, YYREEE (reference sequence). Trimming cost V 4 bases and J 5 bases; bases outside gene matches: 6. The CDR3 has 14 residues. The DNA for the CDR3 is TGTGCCAGCAGCCCGGGGCTAGCGGGAGACGAGCAGTACTTC. Its translation is CASSPGLAGDEQYF.

The chain has TRBV7-9 and TRBJ2-1; weak D call: TRBD2 (6 bases). The CDR3 consists of 17 residues. V lost 5 bases, J lost 1 base, and 18 bases lay in between. Germline-derived CDR1 and CDR2 are SEHNR and FQNEAQ (reference sequence). CDR3 sequence reads: CASSPQDGRKSYNEQFF. CDR3 bases: TGTGCCAGCAGCCCACAGGACGGGAGAAAGTCCTACAATGAGCAGTTCTTC.